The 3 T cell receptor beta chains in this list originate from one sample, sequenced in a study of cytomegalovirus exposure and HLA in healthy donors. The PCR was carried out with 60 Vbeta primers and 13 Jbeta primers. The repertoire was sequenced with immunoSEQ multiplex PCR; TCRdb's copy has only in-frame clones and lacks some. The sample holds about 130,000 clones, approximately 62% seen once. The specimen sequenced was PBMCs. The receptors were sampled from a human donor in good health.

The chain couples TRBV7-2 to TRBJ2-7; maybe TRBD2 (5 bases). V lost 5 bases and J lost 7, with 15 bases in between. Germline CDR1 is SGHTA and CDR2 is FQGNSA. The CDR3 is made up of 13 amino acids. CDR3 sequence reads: CASSPGITGEQYF. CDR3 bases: TGTGCCAGCAGCCCGGGGATTACCGGGGAGCAGTACTTC.

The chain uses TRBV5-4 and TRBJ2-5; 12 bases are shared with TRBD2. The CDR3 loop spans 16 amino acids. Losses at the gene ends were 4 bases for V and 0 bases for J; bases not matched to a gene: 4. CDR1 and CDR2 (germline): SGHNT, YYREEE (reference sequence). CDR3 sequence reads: CASSKGLAGYQETQYF. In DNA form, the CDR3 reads TGTGCCAGCAGCAAAGGACTAGCGGGATACCAAGAGACCCAGTACTTC.

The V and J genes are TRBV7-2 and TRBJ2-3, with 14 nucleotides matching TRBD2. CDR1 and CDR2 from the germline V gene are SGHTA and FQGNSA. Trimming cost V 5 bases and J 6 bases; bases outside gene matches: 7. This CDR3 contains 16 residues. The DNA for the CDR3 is TGTGCCAGCAGCGCTCGACTAGCGGGAGGGCCGGATACGCAGTATTTT. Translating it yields CASSARLAGGPDTQYF.